One and the same sample provided the 27 T cell receptor beta chains below, sequenced in a study of beta chain features in type 1 diabetes. Study-wide results and limits: TCRB CDR3s from Type 1 diabetes patients were moderately but significantly shorter in all four CD4+ subsets.

All of the isolated RNA was reverse transcribed, so expressed TCRB transcripts were sequenced. Sequencing was performed with immunoSEQ multiplex PCR; in TCRdb, only in-frame clones are kept and a portion is missing. Here the sample spans 500,000 to 800,000 clones, 9.5% to 15% being singletons. What these receptors recognize is not known. Sequencing input: naive CD4+ T cells from blood. The receptors derive from a man under 40 with type 1 diabetes.

The CDR3, as DNA: TGTGCCAGCAGCTTAACCCCTAGCGGGGCCTACAATGAGCAGTTCTTC. The encoded protein is CASSLTPSGAYNEQFF. J is TRBJ2-1 and V is TRBV7-2; 9 bases line up with TRBD2. J was trimmed by 2 bases and V by 2 bases; bases with no gene match: 4. Germline assignment: CDR1 SGHTA and CDR2 FQGNSA. This CDR3 has 16 amino acids.

J is TRBJ2-1 and V is TRBV28; 9 bases are a match to TRBD2. CDR1 and CDR2 from the germline V gene are MDHEN and SYDVKM. The CDR3 contains 14 residues. V lost 6 bases, J lost 10 bases, and 10 bases stayed unmatched. The CDR3: CASSPAGGSREQFF. The DNA of the CDR3 is TGTGCCAGCAGCCCTGCGGGGGGGTCTCGGGAGCAGTTCTTC.

This clone was found a few times. The V gene is TRBV18, the J gene TRBJ2-5, with 8 bases fitting TRBD2. The germline V gene encodes CDR1 KGHSH and CDR2 LQKENI. V was clipped by 4 bases and J by 1 base; unmatched bases: 8. CDR3 length: 16 amino acids. The chain's CDR3 is CASSLPRGTSQETQYF. DNA for the CDR3: TGTGCCAGCTCACTCCCCCGGGGGACTAGCCAAGAGACCCAGTACTTC.

This clone was counted between two and nine times. CDR3 sequence (DNA): TGCAGCGTTGAAATGGGGAGTGGAAACACCATATATTTT. Amino acid sequence: CSVEMGSGNTIYF. The J gene is TRBJ1-3, the V gene TRBV29-1; D not resolved. Trimming cost V 2 bases and J 3 bases, with 8 bases left between them. Germline values: CDR1 SQVTM, CDR2 ANQGSEA. This CDR3 has 13 amino acids.

This chain uses TRBV7-2 with TRBJ2-2; D is perhaps TRBD1 (6 bases). V gave up 5 bases and J gave up 6 bases, with 10 bases separating them. The CDR3 extends over 13 amino acids. Germline CDR1 reads SGHTA; CDR2 reads FQGNSA. This chain's CDR3 is CASSTQGSGELFF. In nucleotides, the CDR3 is TGTGCCAGCAGCACCCAGGGGTCCGGGGAGCTGTTTTTT.

The chain couples TRBV4-3 to TRBJ1-4, with D unclear. V lost 4 bases, J lost 1 base, and 13 bases lay in between. The CDR3 has 16 residues. In germline, CDR1 is LGHNA, CDR2 YSLEER. CDR3: CASSRARSLTNEKLFF. The CDR3 bases are TGCGCCAGCAGCCGCGCCCGGTCCTTAACTAATGAAAAACTGTTTTTT.

This clone was detected only a few times. The chain couples TRBV19 to TRBJ2-7; no clear D. The CDR3 has 13 amino acids. The germline CDR1 and CDR2 sequences are LNHDA and SQIVND (reference sequence). The germline V and J ends were trimmed by 5 bases and 2 bases, with 10 bases remaining between them. This CDR3 is CASSDAVTYEQYF. For the CDR3, the DNA is TGTGCCAGTAGTGACGCTGTCACCTACGAGCAGTACTTC. Using reference TRBV19 and TRBJ2-7 for the parts outside the CDR3, the full variable domain is DGGITQSPKYLFRKEGQNVTLSCEQNLNHDAMYWYRQDPGQGLRLIYYSQIVNDFQKGDIAEGYSVSREKKESFPLTVTSAQKNPTAFYLCASSDAVTYEQYFGPGTRLTVT.

The sample holds a few counts of this clone. The chain links TRBV10-2 to TRBJ2-5; D not resolved. Trimming stripped 2 bases from V and 2 bases from J, with 12 bases between. The germline V gene has CDR1 WSHSY and CDR2 SAAADI. There are 15 residues in the CDR3. CDR3 protein: CASSEPAGGQETQYF. The CDR3 DNA is TGCGCCAGCAGTGAGCCAGCAGGTGGGCAAGAGACCCAGTACTTC.

The V and J genes are TRBV18 and TRBJ1-4, with D unresolved. Trimming cost V 2 bases and J 7 bases, with 8 bases left between them. Germline V CDR1 and CDR2: KGHSH, LQKENI. The CDR3 contains 13 residues. The CDR3 reads CASSPSGPEKLFF. CDR3 DNA sequence: TGTGCCAGCTCACCATCAGGACCTGAAAAACTGTTTTTT.

The V and J genes are TRBV7-9 and TRBJ2-2; D unclear. The germline V and J ends were trimmed by 5 bases and 4 bases, with 8 bases remaining between them. The CDR3 is 13 residues long. CDR1 is SEHNR, CDR2 FQNEAQ, per germline (reference sequence). The CDR3 region is CASSLEFTGELFF. The CDR3 DNA is TGTGCCAGCAGCCTAGAGTTCACCGGGGAGCTGTTTTTT.

The J gene is TRBJ1-3, the V gene TRBV18; TRBD1 matches 7 bases. This CDR3 region has 17 residues. Germline V gives CDR1 KGHSH, CDR2 LQKENI. The V gene end was trimmed by 2 bases and the J gene end by 0 bases; junction bases not matched to a gene: 7. The CDR3 sequence: CASSPTQGPNSGNTIYF. CDR3 DNA sequence: TGTGCCAGCTCACCAACACAGGGGCCAAACTCTGGAAACACCATATATTTT.

The V and J genes are TRBV9 and TRBJ2-1, with TRBD2 matching 8 bases. The junction had 6 bases not matched to a gene; V was cut back by 1 base and J by 3 bases. Per the germline V gene, CDR1 is SGDLS and CDR2 is YYNGEE. The CDR3 has 16 amino acids. CDR3 loop: CASSVPERGNYNEQFF. CDR3 bases: TGTGCCAGCAGCGTACCTGAGCGGGGGAACTACAATGAGCAGTTCTTC.

The chain recombines TRBV4-3 with TRBJ2-1; 7 bases are a match to TRBD2. The CDR3 has 13 residues. Germline CDR1 is LGHNA and CDR2 is YSLEER. V lost 0 bases to trimming and J lost 10 bases; unmatched junction nucleotides: 3. The chain's CDR3 is CASSQEEGGEQFF. The CDR3 DNA sequence: TGCGCCAGCAGCCAAGAGGAGGGAGGGGAGCAGTTCTTC.

This clone was recorded a few times. The gene calls are TRBV18 and TRBJ1-3; unclear D gene. The CDR3 consists of 16 residues. CDR1 and CDR2 from the germline V gene are KGHSH and LQKENI. Trimming cost V 2 bases and J 4 bases, with 15 bases left between them. The CDR3 DNA is TGTGCCAGCTCACCAGTTTGGCAGCGCATGGGAAACACCATATATTTT. This gives the protein CASSPVWQRMGNTIYF.

The chain uses TRBV9 and TRBJ2-5; D possibly uses TRBD1 or TRBD2 (6 bases each). Germline-derived CDR1 and CDR2 are SGDLS and YYNGEE. CDR3 length: 15 amino acids. V was shortened by 1 base and J by 5 bases, with 15 bases between the two germline ends. CDR3 in DNA: TGTGCCAGCAGCGTAAAGGGAACAGGGAGGGAGACCCAGTACTTC. Amino acids: CASSVKGTGRETQYF.

This clone was detected only a few times. This sequence joins TRBV6-5 and TRBJ2-2; the D gene is possibly TRBD2 (5 bases). CDR3 length: 14 amino acids. Trimming shortened V by 7 bases and J by 0 bases, and 9 bases separated the two germline ends. In germline, CDR1 is MNHEY, CDR2 SVGAGI. CDR3 in DNA: TGTGCCAGCAAGAAGACTACGAACACCGGGGAGCTGTTTTTT. Protein: CASKKTTNTGELFF.

The V call is TRBV7-9, the J call TRBJ2-5; 9 bases line up with TRBD2. CDR3 length equals 17 residues. Per the germline V gene, CDR1 is SEHNR and CDR2 is FQNEAQ (reference sequence). V trimming: 5 bases; J trimming: 2 bases; junction bases outside the gene matches: 12. CDR3 DNA sequence: TGTGCCAGCAGCCTACAATTGACTAGCGGCATTCAAGAGACCCAGTACTTC. Translation gives CASSLQLTSGIQETQYF.

This clone was picked up a small number of times. The sample has other DNA sequences that encode this CDR3 too. The chain recombines TRBV28 with TRBJ1-2; TRBD1 matches at 8 bases. Germline V CDR1 and CDR2: MDHEN, SYDVKM. The CDR3 is 12 amino acids. J gave up 4 bases and V 6 bases, and 1 base lay outside the gene matches. CDR3 DNA sequence: TGTGCCAGCAGCACAGGGGGCTATGGCTACACCTTC. It translates to CASSTGGYGYTF.

This clone has more than one count but fewer than ten. The genes are TRBV13 and TRBJ1-2, with no clear D. Germline V CDR1 and CDR2: PRHDT, FYEKMQ (reference sequence). This CDR3 region has 13 residues. The germline V and J ends were trimmed by 1 base and 4 bases, with 7 bases remaining between them. The CDR3 nucleotides read TGTGCCAGCAGCTTAGCTGGGTTCTATGGCTACACCTTC. Its translation is CASSLAGFYGYTF.

The V gene is TRBV11-2, the J gene TRBJ2-7, with 11 bases matching TRBD1. Per the germline V gene, CDR1 is SGHAT and CDR2 is FQNNGV. The junction had 7 bases not matched to a gene; V was cut back by 5 bases and J by 4 bases. The CDR3 runs 15 residues. CDR3 sequence (DNA): TGTGCCAGCAGCCCAGGGACAGGGGGGCCTTACGAGCAGTACTTC. Translation: CASSPGTGGPYEQYF.

CDR3 sequence (DNA): TGCGCCAGCAGCCAAGGGTCCGGGCGGGGCTACAATGAGCAGTTCTTC. It translates to CASSQGSGRGYNEQFF. The chain employs TRBV4-3 and TRBJ2-1, with a weak D call TRBD2 (6 bases). This CDR3 is 16 amino acids long. V shed 1 base and J shed 3 bases, with 13 bases lying between them. CDR1 and CDR2 (germline): LGHNA, YSLEER.

The rearrangement joins TRBV10-3 to TRBJ1-2; D perhaps matches TRBD1 (6 bases). The CDR3 contains 14 residues. Trimming stripped 10 bases from V and 4 bases from J, with 19 bases between. From germline, CDR1 is ENHRY and CDR2 SYGVKD. As DNA, the CDR3 is TGTGCCACGACCGCGACGACAGGAGTCTATGGCTACACCTTC. Amino acids: CATTATTGVYGYTF.

The count of this clone is one. V gene TRBV11-3 combines with J gene TRBJ2-7; 7 bases are shared with TRBD1. The CDR3 runs to 14 residues. In germline, CDR1 is SGHNT, CDR2 YENEEA. Unmatched junction bases numbered 1, after V lost 0 bases and J lost 2 bases. CDR3 sequence (DNA): TGTGCCAGCAGCTTAGAGGGACAGACCTACGAGCAGTACTTC. It codes for CASSLEGQTYEQYF. The variable domain in full, completed from reference TRBV11-3 and TRBJ2-7, reads EAGVVQSPRYKIIEKKQPVAFWCNPISGHNTLYWYLQNLGQGPELLIRYENEEAVDDSQLPKDRFSAERLKGVDSTLKIQPAELGDSAVYLCASSLEGQTYEQYFGPGTRLTVT.

The chain combines TRBV14 with TRBJ1-6, with D possibly being TRBD1 (5 bases). Germline CDR1 SGHDN, CDR2 FVKESK. This CDR3 has 14 amino acids. The ends were cut back, 4 bases at V and 7 bases at J, with 11 bases in the middle. CDR3 coding DNA: TGTGCCAGCAGCCCCGGAGGGACGAATTCACCCCTCCACTTT. Its translation is CASSPGGTNSPLHF.

The chain carries TRBV7-2 and TRBJ2-5; D unresolved. The CDR3 runs to 14 residues. Trimming removed 5 bases from V and 1 base from J, with 11 bases in between. Germline V lookup: CDR1 SGHTA, CDR2 FQGNSA. CDR3 protein: CASSISAFQETQYF. DNA of the CDR3: TGTGCCAGCAGCATATCAGCGTTCCAAGAGACCCAGTACTTC.

This clone occurred a few times. The chain recombines TRBV6-1 with TRBJ2-6; no definite D call. Trimming pared 1 base from V and 0 bases from J, leaving 10 bases between. Per germline, CDR1 MNHNS and CDR2 SASEGT. The length of the CDR3 is 17 residues. The CDR3 nucleotides read TGTGCCAGCAGTGAAGGGGCCAGCCACTCTGGGGCCAACGTCCTGACTTTC. This translates into CASSEGASHSGANVLTF.

This clone was recorded a few times. The V call is TRBV7-8, the J call TRBJ1-1, with D possibly TRBD1 on 5 matching bases. Trimming left V 5 bases short and J 1 base short, with 17 bases between. Germline lookup yields CDR1 SGHVS and CDR2 FQNEAQ. The CDR3 is made up of 16 amino acids. CDR3 nucleotides: TGTGCCAGCAGCCCCTTCCAGGGCCGGGGGAACACTGAAGCTTTCTTT. It yields the protein CASSPFQGRGNTEAFF. Full variable domain (outside the CDR3, taken from reference TRBV7-8 and TRBJ1-1): GAGVSQSPRYKVAKRGQDVALRCDPISGHVSLFWYQQALGQGPEFLTYFQNEAQLDKSGLPSDRFFAERPEGSVSTLKIQRTQQEDSAVYLCASSPFQGRGNTEAFFGQGTRLTVV.